Following are 28 T cell receptor beta chains from one sample sequenced in a study of T cell responses to AZD1222 COVID-19 vaccine. Assay: immunoSEQ multiplex PCR; the TCRdb copy retains only in-frame clones and omits some. The sample carries under 150,000 clones, almost 90% recorded once. Material: peripheral blood, obtained on day 0 of AZD1222 vaccination. The receptors shown here come from an adult in good health.

The CDR3: CASSLATSGGGYEQYF. The CDR3 DNA is TGCGCCAGCAGCTTGGCGACTAGCGGGGGTGGCTACGAGCAGTACTTC. The rearrangement joins TRBV5-1 to TRBJ2-7; 12 bases agree with TRBD2. Germline V gives CDR1 SGHRS, CDR2 YFSETQ. V lost 0 bases and J lost 3; bases outside the gene matches: 4. This CDR3 is built from 16 residues.

This clone was observed a handful of times. J is TRBJ1-2 and V is TRBV27; 7 bases are a match to TRBD1. The CDR3 sequence is 13 residues long. Germline lookup yields CDR1 MNHEY and CDR2 SMNVEV (reference sequence). The ends lost 0 bases at V and 6 bases at J; junction bases unmatched: 1. CDR3 protein: CASSLSGGNGYTF. DNA for the CDR3: TGTGCCAGCAGTTTATCAGGGGGCAATGGCTACACCTTC.

This rearrangement joins TRBV3-1 (or the pseudogene TRBV3-2) to TRBJ1-6; TRBD1 might be the D (6 bases). V was clipped by 1 base and J by 10 bases, with 17 bases between them. Germline CDR1 LGHDT, CDR2 YNNKEL (reference sequence). The CDR3 is made up of 16 amino acids. The CDR3 nucleotides are TGTGCCAGCAGCCAAGGGGGGGGCAGGGCTAACTCACCCCTCCACTTT. Translation gives CASSQGGGRANSPLHF.

The J gene is TRBJ1-2, the V gene TRBV10-1; D is unclear. The CDR3 runs 14 residues. The germline gives CDR1 WNHNN, CDR2 SYGVQD (reference sequence). With 8 bases removed from V and 4 bases from J, the gap between germline ends came to 17 bases. This chain's CDR3 is CASERSGESYGYTF. DNA of the CDR3: TGCGCCAGCGAACGGTCGGGAGAAAGCTATGGCTACACCTTC.

The genes are TRBV11-2 and TRBJ1-1; 8 bases are a match to TRBD1. With 5 bases clipped from V and 5 bases from J, the junction kept 7 bases outside the gene matches. This CDR3 is built from 14 residues. Germline loops: CDR1 SGHAT, CDR2 FQNNGV. The CDR3 loop reads CASSPFTGGTEAFF. CDR3 DNA sequence: TGTGCCAGCAGCCCCTTTACAGGGGGAACTGAAGCTTTCTTT.

This chain connects TRBV3-1 (or the pseudogene TRBV3-2) to TRBJ2-3, with 7 bases aligning to TRBD1. CDR3 length equals 15 residues. The V gene's germline CDR1 is LGHDT and CDR2 YNNKEL (reference sequence). V shed 5 bases and J 2 bases; nucleotides not matched to a gene: 7. This chain's CDR3 is CASSVAGTATDTQYF. The CDR3 DNA sequence: TGTGCCAGCAGCGTAGCAGGGACAGCCACAGATACGCAGTATTTT.

The table lists this clone with a count of one. The chain couples TRBV2 to TRBJ1-1; D possibly corresponds to TRBD1 (6 bases). This CDR3 has 13 residues. V lost 6 bases and J 4 bases, leaving 12 bases between the germline ends. Germline-derived CDR1 and CDR2 are SNHLY and FYNNEI. The CDR3, as DNA: TGTGCCAGCAGAGAGGGGGTCAGCACTGAAGCTTTCTTT. It translates to CASREGVSTEAFF.

This chain links TRBV5-1 with TRBJ2-5; TRBD1 might be the D (6 bases). V dropped 0 bases and J dropped 2 bases, with 14 bases sitting between them. This CDR3 spans 16 amino acids. Germline assignment: CDR1 SGHRS and CDR2 YFSETQ. The CDR3 DNA reads as TGCGCCAGCAGCTTGGCCAATCGAGGGGGACAAGAGACCCAGTACTTC. It specifies CASSLANRGGQETQYF.

J is TRBJ1-2 and V is TRBV6-5; tentatively, D is TRBD1 (5 bases). The germline V gene has CDR1 MNHEY and CDR2 SVGAGI. V lost 0 bases and J 8 bases, leaving 16 bases between the germline ends. The CDR3 consists of 15 residues. The DNA of the CDR3 is TGTGCCAGCAGTTACTCGCAGGCCCCCTGGGACGGCTACACCTTC. Translating gives CASSYSQAPWDGYTF.

This clone was counted between two and nine times. The gene calls are TRBV4-1 and TRBJ1-2, with D possibly matching TRBD1 (6 bases). This CDR3 region has 15 residues. V was cut by 0 bases and J by 5 bases, with 13 bases left in between. Germline V gives CDR1 MGHRA, CDR2 YSYEKL. Here the CDR3 DNA reads TGCGCCAGCAGCCAAGATCGGACAGTGACTTATGGCTACACCTTC. Protein product: CASSQDRTVTYGYTF.

J is TRBJ2-7 and V is TRBV6-2 or TRBV6-3, with 9 bases identical to TRBD2. Germline V CDR1 and CDR2: MNHEY, SVGEGT. This CDR3 has 15 residues. Trimming removed 2 bases from V and 6 bases from J; junction bases left unmatched: 8. CDR3 sequence reads: CASSYRTSAASEQYF. The CDR3 coding sequence is TGTGCCAGCAGTTACAGGACTAGCGCGGCAAGCGAGCAGTACTTC.

The chain links TRBV6-2 or TRBV6-3 to TRBJ2-3; a weak D match, TRBD2 (6 bases). This CDR3 spans 16 amino acids. V was clipped by 2 bases and J by 1 base, with 13 bases between them. CDR1 and CDR2 from the germline V gene are MNHEY and SVGEGT. CDR3 residues: CASSYPELARTDTQYF. In DNA form, the CDR3 reads TGTGCCAGCAGTTACCCCGAACTAGCCCGCACAGATACGCAGTATTTT.

This sequence joins TRBV7-9 and TRBJ2-3; D is ambiguous. CDR3 length: 12 residues. With 3 bases removed from V and 4 bases from J, the gap between germline ends came to 5 bases. Germline loops: CDR1 SEHNR, CDR2 FQNEAQ (reference sequence). The CDR3 region has the DNA TGTGCCAGCAGCTTCCAGGCAGATACGCAGTATTTT. It specifies CASSFQADTQYF.

For the CDR3, the DNA is TGTGCCAGCAGCCAAGATGTACAACCCCCAGGGGTCGAGACCCAGTACTTC. This sequence encodes CASSQDVQPPGVETQYF. The chain is built from TRBV4-2 and TRBJ2-5; D possibly corresponds to TRBD1 (6 bases). V lost 0 bases, J lost 5 bases, and 19 bases lay in between. This CDR3 spans 17 amino acids. The V gene's germline CDR1 is LGHNA and CDR2 YNFKEQ.

The chain joins TRBV2 to TRBJ1-3, with D uncertain. Germline CDR1 is SNHLY and CDR2 is FYNNEI. The ends were cut back, 0 bases at V and 2 bases at J, with 5 bases in the middle. The CDR3 sequence is 14 residues long. The CDR3 DNA reads as TGTGCCAGCAGTGAAGCTCCTGCTGGAAACACCATATATTTT. Encoded protein: CASSEAPAGNTIYF.

V is TRBV9 and J is TRBJ2-2; D is possibly TRBD1 (5 bases). CDR3 length: 15 residues. Trimming shortened V by 0 bases and J by 5 bases, and 11 bases separated the two germline ends. Germline values: CDR1 SGDLS, CDR2 YYNGEE. This CDR3 is CASSVAGRATGELFF. The DNA for the CDR3 is TGTGCCAGCAGCGTAGCTGGCAGGGCGACCGGGGAGCTGTTTTTT.

The chain has TRBV29-1 and TRBJ1-1, with unresolved D. The ends were cut back, 4 bases at V and 3 bases at J, with 18 bases in the middle. CDR1 is SQVTM and CDR2 is ANQGSEA in the germline V gene. This CDR3 is 15 amino acids long. CDR3 residues: CSVGRGPGGDTEAFF. Here the CDR3 DNA reads TGCAGCGTTGGACGCGGGCCGGGTGGGGACACTGAAGCTTTCTTT.

The rearrangement uses TRBV7-8 and TRBJ1-4; 10 bases line up with TRBD1. After removal of 1 base from V and 1 base from J, the junction contained 15 bases not matched to a gene. CDR1 and CDR2 from the germline V gene are SGHVS and FQNEAQ. The CDR3 totals 21 residues. The CDR3 DNA reads as TGTGCCAGCAGCTTAGAACCGACAGGGGGCAGATCATCTGGAACTAATGAAAAACTGTTTTTT. It encodes CASSLEPTGGRSSGTNEKLFF.

The V gene is TRBV7-8, the J gene TRBJ2-7; no clear D. With 0 bases removed from V and 5 bases from J, the gap between germline ends came to 8 bases. CDR1 and CDR2 (germline): SGHVS, FQNEAQ. The CDR3 is 13 residues long. As DNA, the CDR3 is TGTGCCAGCAGCTTAGCTCAGTGGAACGAGCAGTACTTC. It yields the protein CASSLAQWNEQYF.

The CDR3 DNA is TGCGCCAGCAGCCAAGATCTCCGGCCCAATGAGACCCAGTACTTC. Translation: CASSQDLRPNETQYF. This rearrangement joins TRBV4-3 to TRBJ2-5; D unresolved. The CDR3 contains 15 residues. CDR1 and CDR2 (germline): LGHNA, YSLEER. The germline V and J ends were trimmed by 0 bases and 5 bases, with 13 bases remaining between them.

The sample holds one count of this clone. This chain joins TRBV30 and TRBJ1-1, with D tentatively TRBD1 (5 bases). Germline assignment: CDR1 GTSNPN and CDR2 SVGIG (reference sequence). The CDR3 sequence is 14 residues long. V shed 0 bases and J shed 4 bases, with 12 bases lying between them. The DNA of the CDR3 is TGTGCCTGGAGTGTTACAGGTTCGTCCACTGAAGCTTTCTTT. It translates to CAWSVTGSSTEAFF.

J is TRBJ1-3 and V is TRBV5-4; no definite D call. This CDR3 spans 15 amino acids. V gave up 0 bases and J gave up 0 bases, with 7 bases separating them. The germline V gene encodes CDR1 SGHNT and CDR2 YYREEE (reference sequence). CDR3 protein: CASSLATISGNTIYF. DNA of the CDR3: TGTGCCAGCAGCTTGGCTACAATCTCTGGAAACACCATATATTTT.

The chain carries TRBV4-2 and TRBJ2-1; D not resolved. The CDR3 has 14 residues. V dropped 1 base and J dropped 9 bases, with 13 bases sitting between them. From germline, CDR1 is LGHNA and CDR2 YNFKEQ. The CDR3 DNA sequence: TGTGCCAGCAGCCAAGTAGACCGTCCGGGTGAGCAGTTCTTC. Encoded protein: CASSQVDRPGEQFF.

The count of this clone is one. The genes are TRBV2 and TRBJ1-3; D call uncertain. Trimming took off 3 bases at V and 2 bases at J, with 14 bases between the two ends. Germline assignment: CDR1 SNHLY and CDR2 FYNNEI. The CDR3 covers 16 residues. CDR3: CASSDAGLFAGNTIYF. The CDR3 nucleotides are TGTGCCAGCAGTGATGCGGGCCTCTTCGCTGGAAACACCATATATTTT.

V usage is TRBV7-6 and J usage is TRBJ1-1, with unresolved D. The CDR3 extends over 15 amino acids. Trimming shortened V by 1 base and J by 1 base, and 10 bases separated the two germline ends. The germline V gene encodes CDR1 SGHVS and CDR2 FNYEAQ. Here the CDR3 reads CASSLVGRGNTEAFF. CDR3 DNA: TGTGCCAGCAGCTTAGTCGGACGGGGGAACACTGAAGCTTTCTTT.

This chain links TRBV18 with TRBJ1-6; possibly TRBD1 for D (6 bases). The CDR3 is 13 residues long. Trimming took 2 bases from V and 9 from J, leaving 8 bases between them. CDR1 and CDR2 (germline): KGHSH, LQKENI. This CDR3 reads CASSPGGSSPLHF. The CDR3 DNA sequence: TGTGCCAGCTCACCAGGGGGCAGTTCACCCCTCCACTTT.

This clone has just a few counts. The gene calls are TRBV6-5 and TRBJ1-2; the D is unclear. Trimming pared 2 bases from V and 7 bases from J, leaving 11 bases between. The CDR3 spans 13 residues. Germline V lookup: CDR1 MNHEY, CDR2 SVGAGI. CDR3 bases: TGTGCCAGCAGTTACCCTAAAGGGTCTGGCTACACCTTC. Encoded protein: CASSYPKGSGYTF.

The chain recombines TRBV6-2 or TRBV6-3 with TRBJ2-3, with a possible D match to TRBD2 (6 bases). The germline CDR1 and CDR2 sequences are MNHEY and SVGEGT. Trimming left V 5 bases short and J 4 bases short, with 13 bases between. The CDR3 is made up of 14 amino acids. CDR3 sequence reads: CASSDPPSADTQYF. Written as DNA, the CDR3 is TGTGCCAGCAGTGACCCTCCTAGCGCAGATACGCAGTATTTT.